One sample yielded the 20 T cell receptor beta chains listed below, sequenced in a study of blood T cell repertoires in COVID-19. Repertoires were generated with immunoSEQ multiplex PCR, while TCRdb's copy carries only in-frame clones and drops some. The table has 100,000 to 150,000 clones, approximately 86% seen once. Sequencing used peripheral blood. These receptors came from a woman in her 70s with COVID-19, enrolled during active disease.

This sequence joins TRBV28 and TRBJ2-1, with a possible D match to TRBD1 (5 bases). CDR1 MDHEN and CDR2 SYDVKM come from the germline V gene. CDR3 size: 13 residues. Trimming removed 5 bases at V and 4 bases at J, with 9 bases between. In nucleotides, the CDR3 is TGTGCCAGCAGTAACAGGCCTTACAATGAGCAGTTCTTC. It yields the protein CASSNRPYNEQFF.

This chain joins TRBV19 and TRBJ1-1; D is undetermined. CDR3 length: 13 amino acids. The V and J ends lost 3 bases and 5 bases respectively, with 10 bases between them. Germline V lookup: CDR1 LNHDA, CDR2 SQIVND (reference sequence). DNA for the CDR3: TGTGCCAGTAGTATTCAGAGGTGGACTGAAGCTTTCTTT. Its protein is CASSIQRWTEAFF.

The J gene is TRBJ1-5, the V gene TRBV3-1 (or the pseudogene TRBV3-2); 8 bases are shared with TRBD1. CDR3 length equals 15 residues. V dropped 1 base and J dropped 6; count of bases not matched to a gene: 5. Looked up from germline, CDR1 is LGHDT and CDR2 is YNNKEL (reference sequence). The CDR3 sequence is CASSQAGGLGQPQHF. CDR3 coding DNA: TGTGCCAGCAGCCAAGCAGGGGGCCTCGGTCAGCCCCAGCATTTT.

This clone was seen a single time. J is TRBJ2-4 and V is TRBV2, with D maybe TRBD1 (6 bases). The germline CDR1 and CDR2 sequences are SNHLY and FYNNEI. This CDR3 contains 16 residues. Trimming removed 4 bases from V and 4 bases from J, with 17 bases in between. CDR3 DNA: TGTGCCAGCAGTGCTAGGGGGTCAGGGCCTAAAAACATTCAGTACTTC. It codes for CASSARGSGPKNIQYF.

The rearrangement links TRBV15 to TRBJ2-1, with TRBD2 matching 7 bases. The CDR3 is 15 amino acids. V dropped 1 base and J dropped 1; count of bases not matched to a gene: 1. Germline assignment: CDR1 LNHNV and CDR2 YYDKDF (reference sequence). CDR3 nucleotide sequence: TGTGCCACCAGCAGAGGAGCGGGGTCCTACAATGAGCAGTTCTTC. As protein: CATSRGAGSYNEQFF.

This chain connects TRBV18 to TRBJ2-7, with D possibly matching TRBD2 (6 bases). Germline V gene data show CDR1 as KGHSH and CDR2 as LQKENI. Trimming took 5 bases from V and 4 from J, leaving 9 bases between them. The CDR3 is 12 amino acids. The CDR3 DNA is TGTGCCAGCTCATCGGGGAGGTACGAGCAGTACTTC. Amino acids: CASSSGRYEQYF.

V and J are TRBV7-9 and TRBJ2-7; 7 bases are shared with TRBD1. The V segment lost 4 bases and the J segment 6 bases; nucleotides outside the gene matches: 0. The CDR3 consists of 11 residues. Per germline, CDR1 SEHNR and CDR2 FQNEAQ (reference sequence). The CDR3 coding sequence is TGTGCCAGCAGCTCAGGGGGCGAGCAGTACTTC. Its translation is CASSSGGEQYF.

The chain has TRBV6-2 or TRBV6-3 and TRBJ1-6; no definite D call. CDR1 is MNHEY and CDR2 is SVGEGT in the germline V gene. This CDR3 is built from 13 residues. Trimming took 4 bases from V and 11 from J, leaving 12 bases between them. In DNA form, the CDR3 reads TGTGCCAGCAGTTCCGGTCCTCCGCCACCCCTCCACTTT. Its protein product is CASSSGPPPPLHF.

The chain uses TRBV5-1 and TRBJ1-4; possibly TRBD1 for D (5 bases). The CDR3 runs to 16 residues. Germline V CDR1 and CDR2: SGHRS, YFSETQ. Trimming cost V 0 bases and J 5 bases, with 14 bases left between them. CDR3 nucleotide sequence: TGCGCCAGCAGCTTGGCCCGGGGGGGAAGCAATGAAAAACTGTTTTTT. Translation: CASSLARGGSNEKLFF.

This chain connects TRBV5-4 to TRBJ2-4, with D possibly being TRBD2 (5 bases). The CDR3 is 19 residues long. Per the germline V gene, CDR1 is SGHNT and CDR2 is YYREEE (reference sequence). V was shortened by 4 bases and J by 0 bases, with 23 bases between the two germline ends. This CDR3 is CASSRLVSSGSIAKNIQYF. As DNA, the CDR3 is TGTGCCAGCAGCCGTCTTGTCAGTTCTGGGAGCATAGCCAAAAACATTCAGTACTTC.

This chain connects TRBV3-1 (or the pseudogene TRBV3-2) to TRBJ1-2; 9 bases agree with TRBD1. Germline CDR1 and CDR2: LGHDT and YNNKEL (reference sequence). Trimming at V came to 0 bases and at J to 4 bases, leaving 3 bases not matched to a gene. There are 15 residues in the CDR3. The CDR3: CASSQDWTGVYGYTF. CDR3 DNA: TGTGCCAGCAGCCAAGATTGGACAGGGGTCTATGGCTACACCTTC.

The V gene is TRBV11-3, the J gene TRBJ2-3, with D unclear. Per germline, CDR1 SGHNT and CDR2 YENEEA. With 0 bases removed from V and 2 bases from J, the gap between germline ends came to 3 bases. The CDR3 runs to 13 residues. The CDR3 loop is CASSLEYTDTQYF. The CDR3 DNA follows: TGTGCCAGCAGCTTAGAATACACAGATACGCAGTATTTT.

This clone has just a few counts. The chain joins TRBV3-1 (or the pseudogene TRBV3-2) to TRBJ1-2; the D gene is possibly TRBD1 (5 bases). The germline V gene encodes CDR1 LGHDT and CDR2 YNNKEL (reference sequence). CDR3 length: 17 amino acids. Between the trimmed V and J ends, which lost 1 base and 0 bases, there was a span of 15 bases. CDR3 sequence reads: CASSQGYERGANYGYTF. The CDR3 DNA is TGTGCCAGCAGCCAAGGGTACGAACGGGGGGCTAACTATGGCTACACCTTC.

This chain joins TRBV27 and TRBJ2-2, with 13 bases matching TRBD2. The V and J ends lost 7 bases and 5 bases, in that order; junction bases with no gene match: 1. There are 14 residues in the CDR3. Germline-derived CDR1 and CDR2 are MNHEY and SMNVEV (reference sequence). The DNA of the CDR3 is TGTGCCAGCAAACTAGCGGGGGGGACCGGGGAGCTGTTTTTT. Translation gives CASKLAGGTGELFF.

This clone was detected once. This sequence joins TRBV18 and TRBJ2-5; 7 bases fit TRBD1. CDR3 length: 13 amino acids. Losses at the gene ends were 3 bases for V and 2 bases for J; bases not matched to a gene: 0. Germline V gene data show CDR1 as KGHSH and CDR2 as LQKENI. In DNA form, the CDR3 reads TGTGCCAGCTCACCGGGACAGCAAGAGACCCAGTACTTC. Translation: CASSPGQQETQYF.

The chain links TRBV28 to TRBJ2-7; 10 nucleotides match TRBD1. The CDR3 covers 17 residues. Per germline, CDR1 MDHEN and CDR2 SYDVKM. With V trimmed by 3 bases and J by 4 bases, 12 bases remained unmatched. CDR3 nucleotide sequence: TGTGCCAGCAGTTTGGGACAGGGGAGAATGGGACAGTACGAGCAGTACTTC. The encoded protein is CASSLGQGRMGQYEQYF.

The V call is TRBV7-9, the J call TRBJ2-5, with 7 positions matching TRBD2. CDR3 size: 16 residues. Germline trimming cut 2 bases from V and 4 bases from J; bases unmatched to any gene: 10. Germline V gives CDR1 SEHNR, CDR2 FQNEAQ (reference sequence). The CDR3 DNA reads as TGTGCCAGCAGCTTAAGGCGAGGGGAGGGTAGAGAGACCCAGTACTTC. Amino acids: CASSLRRGEGRETQYF.

This chain uses TRBV3-1 (or the pseudogene TRBV3-2) with TRBJ1-6; the match to TRBD1 covers 8 bases. The CDR3 contains 16 residues. The germline V gene encodes CDR1 LGHDT and CDR2 YNNKEL (reference sequence). V was pared by 1 base and J by 9 bases, with 8 bases of the junction left unmatched. The CDR3 reads CASSQGSQGASSPLHF. The CDR3 region has the DNA TGTGCCAGCAGCCAAGGCAGTCAGGGGGCCTCTTCACCCCTCCACTTT.

The rearrangement uses TRBV5-1 and TRBJ2-3, with D perhaps TRBD2 (5 bases). V was clipped by 0 bases and J by 1 base, with 9 bases between them. Germline assignment: CDR1 SGHRS and CDR2 YFSETQ. CDR3 length equals 15 residues. CDR3 amino acids: CASSLESGGTDTQYF. The CDR3 coding sequence is TGCGCCAGCAGCTTGGAGTCCGGGGGCACAGATACGCAGTATTTT.

The CDR3 here is CASSEGTGGLYTQYF. In DNA form, the CDR3 reads TGTGCCAGCAGTGAGGGGACGGGGGGGCTTTATACGCAGTATTTT. The chain joins TRBV25-1 to TRBJ2-3; 8 bases align to TRBD2. J gave up 7 bases and V 3 bases, and 9 bases lay outside the gene matches. This CDR3 region has 15 residues. Per germline, CDR1 MGHDK and CDR2 SYGVNS.